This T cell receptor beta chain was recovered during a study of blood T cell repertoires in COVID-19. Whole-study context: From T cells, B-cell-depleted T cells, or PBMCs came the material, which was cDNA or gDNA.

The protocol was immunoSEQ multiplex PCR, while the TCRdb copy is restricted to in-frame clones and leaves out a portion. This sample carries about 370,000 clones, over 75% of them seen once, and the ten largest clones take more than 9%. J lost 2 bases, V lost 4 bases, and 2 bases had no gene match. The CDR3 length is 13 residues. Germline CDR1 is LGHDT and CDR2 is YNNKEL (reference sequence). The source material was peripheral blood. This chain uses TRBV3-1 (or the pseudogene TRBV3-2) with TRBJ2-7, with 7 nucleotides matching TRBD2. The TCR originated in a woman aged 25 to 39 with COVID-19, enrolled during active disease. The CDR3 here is CASSRGGAYEQYF. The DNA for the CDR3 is TGTGCCAGCAGCCGGGGGGGTGCCTACGAGCAGTACTTC.